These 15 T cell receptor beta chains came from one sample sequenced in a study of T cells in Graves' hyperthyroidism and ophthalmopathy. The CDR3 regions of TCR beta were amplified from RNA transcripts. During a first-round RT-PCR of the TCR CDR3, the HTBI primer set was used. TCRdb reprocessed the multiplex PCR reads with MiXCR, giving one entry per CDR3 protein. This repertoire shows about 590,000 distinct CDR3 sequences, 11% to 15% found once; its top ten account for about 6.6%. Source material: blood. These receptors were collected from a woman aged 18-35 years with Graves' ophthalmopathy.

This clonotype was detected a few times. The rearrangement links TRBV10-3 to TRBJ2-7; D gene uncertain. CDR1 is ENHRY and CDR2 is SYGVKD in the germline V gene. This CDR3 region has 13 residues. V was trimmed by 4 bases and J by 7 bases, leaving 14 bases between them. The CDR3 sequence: CAISVTKLWEQYF. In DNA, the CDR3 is TGTGCCATCAGTGTCACAAAGCTCTGGGAGCAGTACTTC.

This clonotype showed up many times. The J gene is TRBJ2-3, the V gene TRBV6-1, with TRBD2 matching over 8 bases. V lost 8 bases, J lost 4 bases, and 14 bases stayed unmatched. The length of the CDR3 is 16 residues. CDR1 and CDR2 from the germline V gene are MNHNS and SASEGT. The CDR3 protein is CASFPIAGLAPDTQYF. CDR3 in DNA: TGTGCCAGCTTTCCTATAGCGGGATTAGCCCCAGATACGCAGTATTTT.

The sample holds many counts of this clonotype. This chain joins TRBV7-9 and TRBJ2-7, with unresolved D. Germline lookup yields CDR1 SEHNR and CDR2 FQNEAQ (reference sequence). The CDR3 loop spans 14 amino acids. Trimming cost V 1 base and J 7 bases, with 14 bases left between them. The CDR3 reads CASSLEALAREQYF. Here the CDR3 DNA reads TGTGCCAGCAGCTTAGAAGCCCTCGCTAGGGAGCAGTACTTC.

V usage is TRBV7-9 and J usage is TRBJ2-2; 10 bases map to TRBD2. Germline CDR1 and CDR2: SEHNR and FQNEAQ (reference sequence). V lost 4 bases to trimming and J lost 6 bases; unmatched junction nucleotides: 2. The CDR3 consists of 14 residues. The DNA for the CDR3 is TGTGCCAGCAGCTGGACTAGCGGCTCCGGGGAGCTGTTTTTT. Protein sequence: CASSWTSGSGELFF.

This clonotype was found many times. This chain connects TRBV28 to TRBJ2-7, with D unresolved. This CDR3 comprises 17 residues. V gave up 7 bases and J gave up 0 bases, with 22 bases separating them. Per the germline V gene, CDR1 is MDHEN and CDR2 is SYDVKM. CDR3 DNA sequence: TGTGCCAGCAAATCTTCCAAGCTATCAAAGAGCTCCTACGAGCAGTACTTC. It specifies CASKSSKLSKSSYEQYF.

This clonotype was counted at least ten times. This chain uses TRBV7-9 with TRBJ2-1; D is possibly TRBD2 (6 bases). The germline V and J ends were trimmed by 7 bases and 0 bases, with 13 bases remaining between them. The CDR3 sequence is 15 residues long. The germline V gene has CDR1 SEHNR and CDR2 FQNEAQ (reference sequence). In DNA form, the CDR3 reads TGTGCCAGCAAAACACAGGAGGGCTCCTACAATGAGCAGTTCTTC. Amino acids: CASKTQEGSYNEQFF.

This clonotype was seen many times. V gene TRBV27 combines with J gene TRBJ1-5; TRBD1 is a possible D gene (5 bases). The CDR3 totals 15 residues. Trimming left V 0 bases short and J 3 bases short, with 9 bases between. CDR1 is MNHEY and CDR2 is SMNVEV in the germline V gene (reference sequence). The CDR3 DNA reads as TGTGCCAGCAGTTTATCCCGACAGAACAATCAGCCCCAGCATTTT. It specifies CASSLSRQNNQPQHF.

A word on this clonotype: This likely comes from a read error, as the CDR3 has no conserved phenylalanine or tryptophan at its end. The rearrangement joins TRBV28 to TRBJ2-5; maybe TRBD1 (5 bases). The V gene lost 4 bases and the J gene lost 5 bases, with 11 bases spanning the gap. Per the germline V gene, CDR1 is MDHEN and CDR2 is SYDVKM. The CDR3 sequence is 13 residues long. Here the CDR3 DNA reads TGTGCCAGCAGTTCGGACACCTCGGAGACCCAGTACCTC. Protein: CASSSDTSETQYL.

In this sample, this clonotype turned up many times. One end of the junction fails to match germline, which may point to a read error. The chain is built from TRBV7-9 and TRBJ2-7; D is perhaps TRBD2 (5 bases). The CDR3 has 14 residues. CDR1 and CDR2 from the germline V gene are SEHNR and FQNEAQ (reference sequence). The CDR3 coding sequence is TGTGCCAGCAGCTTAGGCCAGGACTCCGACGAGCAGTACTTC. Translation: CASSLGQDSDEQYF.

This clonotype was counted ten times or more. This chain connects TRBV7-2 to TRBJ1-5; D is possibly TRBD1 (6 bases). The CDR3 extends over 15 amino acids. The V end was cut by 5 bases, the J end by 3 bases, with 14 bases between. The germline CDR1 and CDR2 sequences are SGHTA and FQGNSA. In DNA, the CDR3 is TGTGCCAGCAGCCGGGGGCGCACACACAATCAGCCCCAGCATTTT. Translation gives CASSRGRTHNQPQHF. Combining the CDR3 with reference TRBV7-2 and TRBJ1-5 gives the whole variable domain GAGVSQSPSNKVTEKGKDVELRCDPISGHTALYWYRQSLGQGLEFLIYFQGNSAPDKSGLPSDRFSAERTGGSVSTLTIQRTQQEDSAVYLCASSRGRTHNQPQHFGDGTRLSIL.

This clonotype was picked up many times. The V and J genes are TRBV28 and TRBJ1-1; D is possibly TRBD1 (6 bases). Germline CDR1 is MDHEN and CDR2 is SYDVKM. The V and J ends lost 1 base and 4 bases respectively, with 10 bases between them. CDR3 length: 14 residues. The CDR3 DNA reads TGTGCCAGCAGTTTATACAGGGTTGGCACTGAAGCTTTCTTT. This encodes CASSLYRVGTEAFF.

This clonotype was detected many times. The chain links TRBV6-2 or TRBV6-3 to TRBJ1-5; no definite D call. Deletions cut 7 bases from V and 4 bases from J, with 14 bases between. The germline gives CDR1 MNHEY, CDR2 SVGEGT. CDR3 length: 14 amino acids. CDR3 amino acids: CASKSGMGNQPQHF. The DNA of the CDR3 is TGTGCCAGCAAAAGTGGCATGGGGAATCAGCCCCAGCATTTT.

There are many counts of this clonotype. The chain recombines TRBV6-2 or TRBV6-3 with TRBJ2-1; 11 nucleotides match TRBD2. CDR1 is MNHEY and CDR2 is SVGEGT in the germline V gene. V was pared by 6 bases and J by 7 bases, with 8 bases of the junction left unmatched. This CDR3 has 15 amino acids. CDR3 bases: TGTGCCAGCAGGTTTAGCGGGAGGGCCGGGAATGAGCAGTTCTTC. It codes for CASRFSGRAGNEQFF.

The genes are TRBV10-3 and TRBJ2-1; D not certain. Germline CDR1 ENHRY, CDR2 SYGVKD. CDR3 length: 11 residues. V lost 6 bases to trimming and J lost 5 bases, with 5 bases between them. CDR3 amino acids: CAISLDNEQFF. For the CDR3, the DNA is TGTGCCATCAGCCTAGACAATGAGCAGTTCTTC.

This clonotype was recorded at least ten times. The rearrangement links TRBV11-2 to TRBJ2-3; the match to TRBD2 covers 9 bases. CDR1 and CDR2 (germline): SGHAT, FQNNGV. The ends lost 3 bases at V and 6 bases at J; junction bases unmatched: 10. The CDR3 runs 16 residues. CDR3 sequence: CASSFLRGRVGDTQYF. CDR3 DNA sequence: TGTGCCAGCAGCTTCCTTCGCGGGAGGGTGGGGGATACGCAGTATTTT.